This T cell receptor (beta chain) was retrieved from a study of siplizumab effects on memory and regulatory T cells. Study-wide results and caveats: Siplizumab significantly lowered the alloreactive sequences that could be traced to unstimulated CD4+ memory cells. Unstimulated naive T cells seemed to show more diversity than memory cells did, and they also seemed to be among the major contributors to the alloresponse.

Here immunoSEQ multiplex PCR was the method, and the copy in TCRdb shows in-frame clones only, minus some. The sample yields 100,000 or so clones, 94% seen once. Trimming took 2 bases from V and 7 from J, leaving 17 bases between them. The CDR3 extends over 16 amino acids. CDR1 is SGHVT, CDR2 SQSDAQ, per germline. To note about this clone: Its antigen is currently unknown.

This receptor was identified in a human donor in good health. Sequencing used Tregs sorted from blood. The rearrangement links TRBV7-4 to TRBJ2-2; maybe TRBD2 (7 bases). CDR3 bases: TGTGCCAGCAGCTTACCCCCAGCGGGACACTGCGGGGAGCTGTTTTTT. Encoded protein: CASSLPPAGHCGELFF.